This entry describes one T cell receptor (beta chain). The table lists this clone with a few counts. The specificity of this receptor is unknown. Base qualities were left out, and no much larger clone turns up one base away. The CDR3 runs 10 residues from the cysteine to the phenylalanine. Only the CDR3 part of the read is kept: 30 bases, read in frame from the first base. V gives up 7 bases and J gives up 6 bases, and the segment between their germline ends measures 9 bases. The CDR1 and CDR2 encoded by the germline V gene are SQVTM and ANQGSEA. The immunoSEQ Assay, a bias-controlled multiplex PCR, was used to amplify TCRbeta CDR3 regions from genomic DNA. Per the source publication's procedure: Within the assay, amplification of reference gene primers was used to estimate how many nucleated cells each sample contained. Sequence reads were collapsed and filtered to measure the absolute abundance of every unique TCRbeta CDR3 rearrangement. Productive Simpson clonality was computed per sample as the square root of Simpson's diversity index over productive rearrangements. Entries here come from immuneACCESS through TCRdb and include only in-frame sequences with V and J called. Some clones fail to appear in such tables; in the studies checked, an unresolved V gene covers under half of the shortfall, and the cause of the remainder is unknown. That table is the source of V, J and clone size, and D and trimming were worked out from the DNA. Within this sample are over 150,000 clones, with approximately 82% of them counted one time only. Roughly a fifth of the sample is held by the ten biggest clonotypes.

Samples from volunteer blood donors who had recovered from COVID-19 were contributed by a second Seattle source. Whole blood was collected in K2EDTA tubes by collaborating institutions according to the institutions' own protocols. For TCRbeta analysis, collaborators shipped samples in one of three forms: frozen whole blood, isolated PBMCs, or DNA extracted from either of those sample types. This sample is part of a study of blood T cell repertoires in COVID-19 (dated by TCRdb to 2020 to 2022). About the study as a whole: Samples from collaborators originated in the United States, Italy and Spain and spanned both the acute and convalescent phases of COVID-19. The material from the prospective study consisted of cDNA or gDNA derived from T cells, B-cell-depleted T cells, or PBMCs. Deeply sampled blood TCRbeta repertoires from subjects exposed to, actively infected with, or recovered from COVID-19 were included in the dataset. The repertoires were released in a freely available public database intended as a resource for research on the immune response to SARS-CoV-2. The samples were drawn from two sources: the first 160 participants of the ongoing ImmuneRACE study, and 1,200 or so subjects contributed by 6 global collaborators. A de-identified subject ID, COVID-19 status, age in years and sex were almost always included in the sample metadata. Where available, HLA class I and class II types were obtained from metadata supplied by the sample provider rather than from assay-based typing.

Beyond this particular receptor, the publication reports: The amount of clinical and demographic metadata varied by source and participant and was provided uncurated.

The receptor chain draws on TRBV29-1 and TRBJ2-5; TRBD2 could be the D gene, as 5 bases match. The TCR sequence derives from a woman in her sixties or seventies who had recovered from COVID-19. The sequencing sample was made of peripheral blood. The DNA is as follows: TGCAGCGGGGTCGGGAAGACCCAGTACTTC. Its protein reads: CSGVGKTQYF.